The rows below give T cell receptor beta chains drawn from one sample of a study of identifying expanded T cells in peripheral blood. The method was immunoSEQ multiplex PCR; TCRdb's version includes in-frame clones alone and lacks a portion of them. The sample records 51,000 or so clones, around 82% being singletons. The specimen was blood. The receptors shown here come from a person aged 18-70 years in good health. The CDR3 runs from the conserved cysteine through the conserved F or W. D genes are given only for firm matches. Clone size, where shown, is once, few, many, or a class for clones that have expanded.

size,D,V,J,CDR3,DNA
.,.,TRBV6-5,TRBJ1-1,CASSYSISVTEAFF,TGTGCCAGCAGTTACTCGATTTCGGTCACTGAAGCTTTCTTT
few,TRBD1,TRBV10-1,TRBJ1-2,CASSKQGGINYGYTF,TGCGCCAGCAGTAAACAGGGGGGGATTAACTATGGCTACACCTTC
.,TRBD2,TRBV14,TRBJ2-1,CASSQEPAGVGNEQFF,TGTGCCAGCAGCCAAGAGCCAGCGGGAGTGGGGAATGAGCAGTTCTTC
.,.,TRBV7-2,TRBJ1-1,CASSLRLSVEAFF,TGTGCCAGCAGCTTACGCCTCTCGGTTGAAGCTTTCTTT
.,.,TRBV5-4,TRBJ1-5,CASSLRGGAGDSNQPQHF,TGTGCCAGCAGCTTGAGAGGTGGCGCAGGGGATAGCAATCAGCCCCAGCATTTT
.,.,TRBV18,TRBJ2-7,CASLESQGSVQYF,TGTGCCAGTCTAGAAAGTCAGGGTAGTGTGCAGTACTTC
once,TRBD1,TRBV4-2,TRBJ1-2,CASSFTGELENGYTF,TGTGCCAGCAGCTTCACAGGGGAGCTCGAAAATGGCTACACCTTC
.,TRBD1,TRBV15,TRBJ2-5,CATSSLPPGGAETQYF,TGTGCCACCAGCAGTCTCCCTCCAGGGGGCGCAGAGACCCAGTACTTC
.,.,TRBV10-3,TRBJ1-1,CAISEDSARAFF,TGTGCCATCAGTGAGGACAGTGCGAGAGCTTTCTTT
.,TRBD2,TRBV18,TRBJ2-2,CASSFLAEGNTGELFF,TGTGCCAGCTCATTCCTAGCGGAAGGGAACACCGGGGAGCTGTTTTTT
.,TRBD2,TRBV2,TRBJ2-3,CASSPSGSTDTQYF,TGTGCCAGCAGTCCTAGCGGTAGCACAGATACGCAGTATTTT
.,.,TRBV6-1,TRBJ1-5,CASSEHQNQPQHF,TGTGCCAGCAGTGAACACCAAAATCAGCCCCAGCATTTT
once,TRBD1,TRBV4-3,TRBJ2-1,CASSQDLRGWTYEQFF,TGCGCCAGCAGCCAAGATCTCAGGGGGTGGACATATGAGCAGTTCTTC
.,TRBD2,TRBV18,TRBJ2-3,CASSPGLGRDTQYF,TGTGCCAGCTCACCGGGACTAGGAAGAGATACGCAGTATTTT
.,TRBD1,TRBV7-6,TRBJ1-1,CASSLSTGRNTEAFF,TGTGCCAGCAGCCTCTCGACAGGGAGGAACACTGAAGCTTTCTTT
.,.,TRBV5-1,TRBJ1-4,CASSLVGRGDEKLFF,TGCGCCAGCAGCTTGGTGGGCCGGGGCGATGAAAAACTGTTTTTT
.,TRBD1,TRBV19,TRBJ2-5,CASRATGTGWGETQYF,TGTGCCAGTAGGGCAACGGGGACAGGGTGGGGAGAGACCCAGTACTTC
.,.,TRBV7-6,TRBJ2-2,CASSLKMANTGELFF,TGTGCCAGCAGCCTCAAGATGGCGAACACCGGGGAGCTGTTTTTT
.,TRBD2,TRBV7-8,TRBJ2-1,CASSSTSGSPGEQFF,TGTGCCAGCAGTTCGACTAGCGGGAGTCCGGGTGAGCAGTTCTTC
.,.,TRBV7-9,TRBJ2-6,CASRPDSPSGANVLTF,TGTGCCAGCAGACCCGACAGTCCCTCTGGGGCCAACGTCCTGACTTTC
once,TRBD1,TRBV6-1,TRBJ2-1,CASSEDGTDYNEQFF,TGTGCCAGCAGTGAGGACGGGACAGACTACAATGAGCAGTTCTTC
.,.,TRBV2,TRBJ2-3,CASRALGGLTDTQYF,TGTGCCAGCAGAGCCCTCGGGGGGCTGACAGATACGCAGTATTTT
.,.,TRBV20-1,TRBJ1-1,CSTSLWTEAFF,TGCAGTACGAGCTTGTGGACTGAAGCTTTCTTT
.,.,TRBV5-4,TRBJ1-1,CASSFQTNTEAFF,TGTGCCAGCAGCTTCCAGACCAACACTGAAGCTTTCTTT
.,.,TRBV7-2,TRBJ1-2,CASSLDRDPRYGYTF,TGTGCCAGCAGCTTAGACAGGGACCCACGGTATGGCTACACCTTC
.,.,TRBV11-2,TRBJ2-1,CASSSRGSSYNEQFF,TGTGCCAGCAGCTCCCGGGGAAGCTCCTACAATGAGCAGTTCTTC
.,TRBD1,TRBV23-1,TRBJ1-3,CASSQSEDRPWDLTSGNTIYF,TGCGCCAGCAGTCAATCTGAGGACAGGCCCTGGGACCTCACCTCTGGAAACACCATATATTTT
.,.,TRBV11-2,TRBJ2-2,CASSRVPTGELFF,TGTGCCAGCAGCCGGGTTCCCACCGGGGAGCTGTTTTTT
.,.,TRBV11-2,TRBJ2-2,CASSERLVPGELFF,TGTGCCAGCAGCGAACGACTCGTCCCCGGGGAGCTGTTTTTT
.,.,TRBV7-8,TRBJ1-1,CASSLREGSANTEAFF,TGTGCCAGCAGCCTTCGAGAGGGGTCAGCCAACACTGAAGCTTTCTTT
.,.,TRBV19,TRBJ1-2,CASTDPGVNGYTF,TGTGCCAGTACCGATCCAGGGGTTAACGGCTACACCTTC
.,.,TRBV7-8,TRBJ1-1,CASRGSANTEAFF,TGTGCCAGCAGGGGGTCTGCGAACACTGAAGCTTTCTTT
.,.,TRBV5-6,TRBJ1-2,CASSLGNYGYTF,TGTGCCAGCAGCTTGGGAAACTATGGCTACACCTTC
.,TRBD2,TRBV27,TRBJ2-1,CASSLIPLAGDYNEQFF,TGTGCCAGCAGTTTAATCCCTTTAGCGGGAGACTACAATGAGCAGTTCTTC
.,.,TRBV5-1,TRBJ1-1,CASSREGQGTNTEAFF,TGCGCCAGCAGCCGAGAAGGGCAGGGAACGAACACTGAAGCTTTCTTT
once,.,TRBV6-4,TRBJ1-5,CASSDNPNQPQHF,TGTGCCAGCAGTGACAATCCCAATCAGCCCCAGCATTTT
.,.,TRBV15,TRBJ2-5,CATSRPGQIVIQETQYF,TGTGCCACCAGCAGACCCGGACAGATCGTGATTCAAGAGACCCAGTACTTC
once,TRBD2,TRBV6-1,TRBJ2-7,CASSDGTSGRGYEQYF,TGTGCCAGCAGTGACGGGACTAGCGGGAGAGGCTACGAGCAGTACTTC
.,TRBD2,TRBV5-1,TRBJ2-1,CASSLVAGNTYNEQFF,TGCGCCAGCAGCTTGGTAGCGGGAAACACCTACAATGAGCAGTTCTTC
.,.,TRBV6-5,TRBJ2-1,CASSIGTFNEQFF,TGTGCCAGCAGCATCGGGACTTTTAATGAGCAGTTCTTC
.,TRBD1,TRBV27,TRBJ2-7,CASRPSQGALYEQYF,TGTGCCAGCAGGCCCAGCCAGGGGGCGTTATACGAGCAGTACTTC
.,TRBD1,TRBV7-2,TRBJ1-1,CASSLANAGQVAMNTEAFF,TGTGCCAGCAGCTTAGCAAATGCGGGACAGGTTGCCATGAACACTGAAGCTTTCTTT
.,TRBD2,TRBV5-1,TRBJ2-5,CASSLPTSGGENQETQYF,TGCGCCAGCAGCTTGCCGACTAGCGGCGGGGAAAATCAAGAGACCCAGTACTTC
.,.,TRBV27,TRBJ2-3,CASSVGRPSDTQYF,TGTGCCAGCTCCGTGGGTCGACCGTCCGATACGCAGTATTTT
once,.,TRBV5-1,TRBJ1-1,CASSFGAEAFF,TGCGCCAGCAGCTTCGGGGCCGAAGCTTTCTTT
.,TRBD2,TRBV4-1,TRBJ2-5,CASSQVAGGGAETQYF,TGCGCCAGCAGCCAAGTGGCGGGGGGTGGAGCAGAGACCCAGTACTTC
.,.,TRBV6-1,TRBJ2-5,CASSDLVFGTQYF,TGTGCCAGCAGTGACTTGGTTTTTGGGACCCAGTACTTC
.,TRBD1,TRBV5-6,TRBJ2-1,CASSLGPGTGMIDEQFF,TGTGCCAGCAGCTTGGGCCCCGGGACAGGTATGATAGATGAGCAGTTCTTC
.,TRBD2,TRBV15,TRBJ2-2,CATSRVTSVGELFF,TGTGCCACCAGCAGAGTAACTAGCGTTGGGGAGCTGTTTTTT
.,.,TRBV28,TRBJ1-2,CASRPQGGQNYGYTF,TGTGCCAGCAGGCCACAGGGAGGGCAAAACTATGGCTACACCTTC
.,TRBD1,TRBV28,TRBJ2-7,CASSLLGQGEQYF,TGTGCCAGCAGTTTACTCGGACAGGGCGAGCAGTACTTC
.,TRBD1,TRBV7-9,TRBJ2-3,CASSQGQGTSTDTQYF,TGTGCCAGCAGCCAGGGACAGGGGACGAGCACAGATACGCAGTATTTT
.,.,TRBV15,TRBJ2-2,CATSSNRADLGGELFF,TGTGCCACCAGCAGTAACAGAGCGGACCTCGGGGGGGAGCTGTTTTTT
.,.,TRBV7-2,TRBJ2-3,CALGGNTDTQYF,TGTGCCCTCGGCGGCAACACAGATACGCAGTATTTT
once,TRBD2,TRBV11-2,TRBJ2-2,CASSFRTSGSVTGELFF,TGTGCCAGCAGCTTTAGGACTAGCGGGAGCGTCACCGGGGAGCTGTTTTTT